This TCR beta chain was captured by sequencing in a study of blood T cell repertoires in COVID-19. Study as a whole: COVID-19 samples collected from the United States, Italy and Spain covered acute and convalescent phases. T cells, B-cell-depleted T cells, or PBMCs provided the cDNA or gDNA that served as material.

Original methodology: Reference gene primer amplification gave nucleated cell count estimates. Only in-frame clones appear in the TCRdb table, and some are missing; sequencing was by immunoSEQ multiplex PCR. Clone size and V and J calls were adopted from that table, with D and trimming inferred from the DNA. The sample lists 50,000 to 70,000 clones, under 85% seen once, with 3.2% in the top ten. The ends were cut back, 2 bases at V and 8 bases at J, with 15 bases in the middle. CDR3 length equals 13 residues. In germline, CDR1 is SQVTM, CDR2 ANQGSEA. Sequencing was carried out using peripheral blood. The origin of this receptor is a man between 60 and 75 years old with acute or convalescent COVID-19. The chain couples TRBV29-1 to TRBJ1-2; D remains ambiguous. CDR3 coding DNA: TGCAGCGTTGAAAGGGAGGGAGTTCGAGGCTACACCTTC. Protein: CSVEREGVRGYTF. Complete variable domain (other parts from reference TRBV29-1 and TRBJ1-2): SAVISQKPSRDICQRGTSLTIQCQVDSQVTMMFWYRQQPGQSLTLIATANQGSEATYESGFVIDKFPISRPNLTFSTLTVSNMSPEDSSIYLCSVEREGVRGYTFGSGTRLTVV.